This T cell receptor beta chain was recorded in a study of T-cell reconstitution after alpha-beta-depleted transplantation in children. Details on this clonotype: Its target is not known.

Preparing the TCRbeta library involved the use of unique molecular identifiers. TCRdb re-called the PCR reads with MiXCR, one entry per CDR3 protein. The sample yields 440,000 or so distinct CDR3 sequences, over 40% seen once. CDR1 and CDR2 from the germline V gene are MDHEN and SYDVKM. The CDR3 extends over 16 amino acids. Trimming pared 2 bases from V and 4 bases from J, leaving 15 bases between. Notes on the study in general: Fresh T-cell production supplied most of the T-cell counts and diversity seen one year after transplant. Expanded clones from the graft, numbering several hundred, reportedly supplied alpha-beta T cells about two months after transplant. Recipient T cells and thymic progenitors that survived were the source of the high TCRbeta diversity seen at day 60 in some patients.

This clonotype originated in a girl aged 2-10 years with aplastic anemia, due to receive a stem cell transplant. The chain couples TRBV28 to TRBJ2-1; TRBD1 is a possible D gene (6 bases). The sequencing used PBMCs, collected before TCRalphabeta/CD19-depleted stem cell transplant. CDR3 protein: CASSLGRGRVYNEQFF. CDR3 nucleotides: TGTGCCAGCAGTTTAGGCAGGGGACGAGTTTACAATGAGCAGTTCTTC.